This T cell receptor beta chain emerged from a study of shared clonotypes between healthy human individuals. In regard to this clone: Its target is unknown.

This CDR3 has 15 amino acids. Overall study results and limits: Even with large depth, rarefaction showed that sorted-subset sequencing was incomplete. Generally, naive subsets came out with larger estimated richness than memory subsets.

Measured with immunoSEQ multiplex PCR; TCRdb has only the in-frame clones, and not every one. The table includes about 1 million clones, about 77% detected once. Those who donated, Caucasian adults without exception, all lived in Nashville, Tennessee. This sequence joins TRBV21-1 and TRBJ1-2; the listed D gene, TRBD1, was not tested against the DNA. TRBV21-1 is given as a pseudogene. Sequenced input: memory CD4+ T cells sorted from blood. Indicated subset: CD45RA-negative fraction. The receptor comes from a man aged 18 to 30 in good health. The CDR3: CASSKKGTGNYGYTF. In DNA form, the CDR3 reads TGTGCCAGCAGCAAAAAGGGGACAGGGAATTATGGCTACACCTTC.